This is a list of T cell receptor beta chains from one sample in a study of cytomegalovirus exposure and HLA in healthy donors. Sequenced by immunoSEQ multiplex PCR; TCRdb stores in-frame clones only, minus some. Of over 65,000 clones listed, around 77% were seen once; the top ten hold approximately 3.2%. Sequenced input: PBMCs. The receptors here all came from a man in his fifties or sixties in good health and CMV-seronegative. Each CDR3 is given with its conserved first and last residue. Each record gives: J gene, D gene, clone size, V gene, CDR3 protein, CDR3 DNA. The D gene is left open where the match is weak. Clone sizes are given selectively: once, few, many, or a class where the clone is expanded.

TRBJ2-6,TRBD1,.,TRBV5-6,CASSGTGYFGSGANVLTF,TGTGCCAGCAGCGGGACAGGGTACTTCGGCTCTGGGGCCAACGTCCTGACTTTC
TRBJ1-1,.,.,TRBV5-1,CASSLGTGVNTEAFF,TGCGCCAGCAGCTTGGGAACAGGCGTGAACACTGAAGCTTTCTTT
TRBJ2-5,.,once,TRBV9,CASSIQATSRETQYF,TGTGCCAGCAGCATACAGGCCACTAGCCGGGAGACCCAGTACTTC
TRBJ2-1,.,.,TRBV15,CATSRDQYEQFF,TGTGCCACCAGCAGAGATCAGTATGAGCAGTTCTTC
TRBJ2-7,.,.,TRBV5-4,CASSVLHGNEQYF,TGTGCCAGCAGCGTTCTTCACGGGAACGAGCAGTACTTC
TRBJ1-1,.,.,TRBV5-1,CASSLSGQNTEAFF,TGCGCCAGCAGCTTGAGCGGCCAGAACACTGAAGCTTTCTTT
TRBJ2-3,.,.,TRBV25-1,CASSESRTASTDTQYF,TGTGCCAGCAGTGAATCTAGGACAGCTAGCACAGATACGCAGTATTTT
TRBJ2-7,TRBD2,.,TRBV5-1,CASSLGLAGGAKSSYEQYF,TGCGCCAGCAGCTTGGGACTAGCGGGGGGAGCCAAGAGCTCCTACGAGCAGTACTTC
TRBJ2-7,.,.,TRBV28,CASSLYRPDEQYF,TGTGCCAGCAGTTTATACAGACCTGACGAGCAGTACTTC
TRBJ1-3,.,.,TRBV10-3,CAIRKGGSPTIYF,TGTGCCATCAGGAAAGGAGGCTCACCCACCATATATTTT
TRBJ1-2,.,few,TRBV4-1,CASSQGQGIGYTF,TGCGCCAGCAGCCAGGGACAAGGGATTGGCTACACCTTC
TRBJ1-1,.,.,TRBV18,CASRQGIDTEAFF,TGTGCCAGCCGCCAGGGAATTGACACTGAAGCTTTCTTT
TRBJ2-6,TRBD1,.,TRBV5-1,CASSPRQGANGANVLTF,TGCGCCAGCAGTCCCCGACAGGGGGCTAATGGGGCCAACGTCCTGACTTTC
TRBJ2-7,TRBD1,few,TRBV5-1,CASSLGTGFYEQYF,TGCGCCAGCAGCTTAGGGACAGGGTTCTACGAGCAGTACTTC
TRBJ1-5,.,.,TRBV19,CASSIDLSNQPQHF,TGTGCCAGTAGTATAGACCTGAGCAATCAGCCCCAGCATTTT
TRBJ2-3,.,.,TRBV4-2,CASSQGWGVGTDTQYF,TGTGCCAGCAGCCAAGGATGGGGAGTGGGCACAGATACGCAGTATTTT
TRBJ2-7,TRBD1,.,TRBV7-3,CASTKTGGEGVGYEQYF,TGTGCCAGCACCAAGACAGGGGGCGAGGGTGTTGGCTACGAGCAGTACTTC
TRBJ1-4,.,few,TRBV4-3,CASSQEGGNVLFF,TGCGCCAGCAGCCAAGAGGGGGGGAACGTACTGTTTTTT
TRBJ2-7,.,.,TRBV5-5,CASSSYDSYEQYF,TGTGCCAGCAGCTCTTATGACAGTTACGAGCAGTACTTC
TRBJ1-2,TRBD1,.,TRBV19,CASSMNGGQDRNYGYTF,TGTGCCAGTAGTATGAATGGGGGACAGGACAGAAACTATGGCTACACCTTC
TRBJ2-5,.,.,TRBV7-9,CASSLTGFQETQYF,TGTGCCAGCAGCTTAACAGGGTTTCAAGAGACCCAGTACTTC
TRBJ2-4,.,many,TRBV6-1,CASSEGQRGAKNIQYF,TGTGCCAGCAGTGAAGGGCAGCGTGGGGCCAAAAACATTCAGTACTTC
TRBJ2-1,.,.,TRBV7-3,CASSSDQYNEQFF,TGTGCCAGCAGCTCCGATCAGTACAATGAGCAGTTCTTC
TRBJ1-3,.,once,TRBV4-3,CASSQDLITGSGNTIYF,TGCGCCAGCAGCCAAGATCTTATCACAGGCTCTGGAAACACCATATATTTT
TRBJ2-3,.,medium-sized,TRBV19,CASSIGTDTQYF,TGTGCCAGTAGTATCGGGACAGATACGCAGTATTTT
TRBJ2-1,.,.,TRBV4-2,CASSQKRDTRSNNEQFF,TGTGCCAGCAGCCAGAAACGGGACACCCGTTCTAACAATGAGCAGTTCTTC